This TCR beta chain was captured in a study of blood T cell repertoires in COVID-19. Study context: Spain, Italy and the United States supplied samples that represented acute and convalescent COVID-19.

V lost 4 bases, J lost 5 bases, and 20 bases lay in between. Germline CDR1 reads LGHNA; CDR2 reads YNFKEQ. The CDR3 is 17 residues long. Per the original data handling: Amplification from reference gene primers served as the basis for estimated nucleated cell counts. Measured with immunoSEQ multiplex PCR; TCRdb has only the in-frame clones, and not every one. The V and J calls and the clone size are those of that table, but D and trimming were determined from the DNA. This table has a few hundred thousand clones, around 89% appearing once. This study enrolled people aged roughly 18 to 89 from about two dozen US geographic areas. Each participant's cohort was designated according to participant-reported clinical history.

The source is a woman younger than 45 who had recovered from COVID-19. This sequence joins TRBV4-2 and TRBJ2-2, with D unclear. The source material was PBMCs or T cells enriched from blood (not recorded which). The DNA of the CDR3 is TGTGCCAGCAGCCCCACTCAGAAGCAGAAACTAACCGGGGAGCTGTTTTTT. This sequence encodes CASSPTQKQKLTGELFF.